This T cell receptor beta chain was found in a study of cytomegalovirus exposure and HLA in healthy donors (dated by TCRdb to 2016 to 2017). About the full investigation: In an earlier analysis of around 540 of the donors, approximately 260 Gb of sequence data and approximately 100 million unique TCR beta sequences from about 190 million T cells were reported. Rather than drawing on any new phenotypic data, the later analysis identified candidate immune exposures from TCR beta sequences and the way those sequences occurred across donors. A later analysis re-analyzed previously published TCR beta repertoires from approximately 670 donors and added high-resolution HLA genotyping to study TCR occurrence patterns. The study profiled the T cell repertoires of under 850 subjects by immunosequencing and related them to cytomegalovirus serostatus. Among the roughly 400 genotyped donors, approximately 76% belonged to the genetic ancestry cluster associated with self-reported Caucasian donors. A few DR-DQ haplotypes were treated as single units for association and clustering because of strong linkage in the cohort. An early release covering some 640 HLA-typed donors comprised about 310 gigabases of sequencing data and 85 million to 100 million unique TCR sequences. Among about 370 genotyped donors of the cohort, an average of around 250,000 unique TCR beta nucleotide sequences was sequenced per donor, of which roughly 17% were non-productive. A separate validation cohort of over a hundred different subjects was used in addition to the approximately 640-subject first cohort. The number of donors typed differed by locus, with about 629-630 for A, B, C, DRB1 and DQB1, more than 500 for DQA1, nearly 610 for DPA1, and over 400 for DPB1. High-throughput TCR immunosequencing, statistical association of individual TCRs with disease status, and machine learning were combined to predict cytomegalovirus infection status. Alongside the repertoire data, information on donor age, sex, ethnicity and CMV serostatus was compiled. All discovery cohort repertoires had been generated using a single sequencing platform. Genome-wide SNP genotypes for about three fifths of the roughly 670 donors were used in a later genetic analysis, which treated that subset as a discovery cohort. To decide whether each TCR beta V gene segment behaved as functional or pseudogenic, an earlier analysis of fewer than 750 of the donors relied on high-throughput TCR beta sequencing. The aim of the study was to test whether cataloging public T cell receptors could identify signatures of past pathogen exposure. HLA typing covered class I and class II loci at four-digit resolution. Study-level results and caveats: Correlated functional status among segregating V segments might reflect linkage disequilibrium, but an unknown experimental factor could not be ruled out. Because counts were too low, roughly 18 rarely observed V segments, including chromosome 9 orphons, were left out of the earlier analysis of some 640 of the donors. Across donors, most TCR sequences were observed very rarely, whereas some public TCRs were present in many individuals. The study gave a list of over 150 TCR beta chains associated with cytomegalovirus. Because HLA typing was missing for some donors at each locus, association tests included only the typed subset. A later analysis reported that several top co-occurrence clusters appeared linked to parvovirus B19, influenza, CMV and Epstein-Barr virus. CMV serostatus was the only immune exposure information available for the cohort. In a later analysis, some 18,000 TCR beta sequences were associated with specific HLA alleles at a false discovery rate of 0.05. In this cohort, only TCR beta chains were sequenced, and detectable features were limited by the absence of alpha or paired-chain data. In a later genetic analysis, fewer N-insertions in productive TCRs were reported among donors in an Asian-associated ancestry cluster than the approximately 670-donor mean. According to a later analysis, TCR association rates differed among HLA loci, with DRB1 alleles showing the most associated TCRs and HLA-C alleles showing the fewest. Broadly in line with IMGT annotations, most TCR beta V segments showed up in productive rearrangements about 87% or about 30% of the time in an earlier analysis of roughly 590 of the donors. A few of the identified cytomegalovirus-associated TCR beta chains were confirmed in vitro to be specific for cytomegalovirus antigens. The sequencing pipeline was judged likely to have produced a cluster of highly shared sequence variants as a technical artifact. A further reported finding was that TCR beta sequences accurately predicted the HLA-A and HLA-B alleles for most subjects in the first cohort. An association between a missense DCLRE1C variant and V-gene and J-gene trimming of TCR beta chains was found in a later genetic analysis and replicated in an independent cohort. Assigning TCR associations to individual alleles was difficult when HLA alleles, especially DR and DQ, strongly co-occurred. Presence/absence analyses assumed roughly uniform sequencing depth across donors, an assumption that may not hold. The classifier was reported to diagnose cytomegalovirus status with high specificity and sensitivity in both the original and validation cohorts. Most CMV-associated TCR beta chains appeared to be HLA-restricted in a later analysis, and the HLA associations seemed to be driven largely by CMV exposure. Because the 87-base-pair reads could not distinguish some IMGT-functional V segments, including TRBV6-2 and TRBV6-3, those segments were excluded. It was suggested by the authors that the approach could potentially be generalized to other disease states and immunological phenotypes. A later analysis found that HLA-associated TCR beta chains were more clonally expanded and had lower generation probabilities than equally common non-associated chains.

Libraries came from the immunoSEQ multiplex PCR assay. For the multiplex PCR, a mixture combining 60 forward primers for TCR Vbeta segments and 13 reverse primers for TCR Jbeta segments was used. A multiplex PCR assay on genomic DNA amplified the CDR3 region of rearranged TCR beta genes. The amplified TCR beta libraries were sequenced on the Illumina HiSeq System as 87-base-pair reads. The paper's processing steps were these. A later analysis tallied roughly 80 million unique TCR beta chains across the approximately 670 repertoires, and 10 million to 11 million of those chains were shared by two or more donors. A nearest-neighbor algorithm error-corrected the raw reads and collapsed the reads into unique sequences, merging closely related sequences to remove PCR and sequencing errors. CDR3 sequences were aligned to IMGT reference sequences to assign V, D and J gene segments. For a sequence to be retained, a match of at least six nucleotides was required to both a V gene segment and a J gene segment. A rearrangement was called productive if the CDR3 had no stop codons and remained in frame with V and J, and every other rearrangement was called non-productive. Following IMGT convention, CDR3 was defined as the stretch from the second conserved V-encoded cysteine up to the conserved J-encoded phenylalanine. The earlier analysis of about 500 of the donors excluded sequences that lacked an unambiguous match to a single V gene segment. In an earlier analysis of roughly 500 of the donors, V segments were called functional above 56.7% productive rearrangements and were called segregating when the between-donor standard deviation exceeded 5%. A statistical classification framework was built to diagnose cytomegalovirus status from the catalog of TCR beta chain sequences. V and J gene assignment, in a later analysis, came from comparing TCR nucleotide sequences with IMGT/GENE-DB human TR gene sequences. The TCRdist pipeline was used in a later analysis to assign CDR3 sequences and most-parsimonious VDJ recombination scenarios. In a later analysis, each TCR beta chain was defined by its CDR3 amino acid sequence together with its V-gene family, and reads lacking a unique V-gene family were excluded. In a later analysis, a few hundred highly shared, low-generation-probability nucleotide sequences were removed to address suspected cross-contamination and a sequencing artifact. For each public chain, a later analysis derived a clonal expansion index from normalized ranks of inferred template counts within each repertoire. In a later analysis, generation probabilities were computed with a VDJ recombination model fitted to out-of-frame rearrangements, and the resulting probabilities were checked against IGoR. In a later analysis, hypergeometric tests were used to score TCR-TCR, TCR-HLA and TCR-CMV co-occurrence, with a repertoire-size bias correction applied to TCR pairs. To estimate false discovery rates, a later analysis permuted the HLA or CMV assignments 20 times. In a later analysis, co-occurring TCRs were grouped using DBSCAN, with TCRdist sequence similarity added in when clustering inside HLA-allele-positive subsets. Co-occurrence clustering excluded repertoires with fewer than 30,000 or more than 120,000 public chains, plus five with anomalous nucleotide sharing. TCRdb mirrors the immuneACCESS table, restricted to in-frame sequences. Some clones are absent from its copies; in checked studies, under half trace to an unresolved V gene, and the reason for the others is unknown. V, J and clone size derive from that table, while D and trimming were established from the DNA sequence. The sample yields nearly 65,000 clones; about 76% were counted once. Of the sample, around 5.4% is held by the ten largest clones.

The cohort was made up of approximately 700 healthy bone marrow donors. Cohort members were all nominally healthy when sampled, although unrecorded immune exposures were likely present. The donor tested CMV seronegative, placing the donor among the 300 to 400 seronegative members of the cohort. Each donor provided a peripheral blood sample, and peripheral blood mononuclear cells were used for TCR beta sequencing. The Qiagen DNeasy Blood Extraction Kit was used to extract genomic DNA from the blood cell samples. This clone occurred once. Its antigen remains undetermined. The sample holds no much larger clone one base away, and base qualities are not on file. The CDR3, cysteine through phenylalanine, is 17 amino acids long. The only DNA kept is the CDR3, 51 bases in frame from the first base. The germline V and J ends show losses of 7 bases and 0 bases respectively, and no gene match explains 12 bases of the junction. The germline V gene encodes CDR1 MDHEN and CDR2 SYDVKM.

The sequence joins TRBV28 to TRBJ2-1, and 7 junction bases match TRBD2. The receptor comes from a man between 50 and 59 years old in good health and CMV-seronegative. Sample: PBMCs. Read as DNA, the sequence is TGTGCCAGCACCGGGGCGGGAGAGGTGGTCTCCTACAATGAGCAGTTCTTC. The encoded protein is CASTGAGEVVSYNEQFF.